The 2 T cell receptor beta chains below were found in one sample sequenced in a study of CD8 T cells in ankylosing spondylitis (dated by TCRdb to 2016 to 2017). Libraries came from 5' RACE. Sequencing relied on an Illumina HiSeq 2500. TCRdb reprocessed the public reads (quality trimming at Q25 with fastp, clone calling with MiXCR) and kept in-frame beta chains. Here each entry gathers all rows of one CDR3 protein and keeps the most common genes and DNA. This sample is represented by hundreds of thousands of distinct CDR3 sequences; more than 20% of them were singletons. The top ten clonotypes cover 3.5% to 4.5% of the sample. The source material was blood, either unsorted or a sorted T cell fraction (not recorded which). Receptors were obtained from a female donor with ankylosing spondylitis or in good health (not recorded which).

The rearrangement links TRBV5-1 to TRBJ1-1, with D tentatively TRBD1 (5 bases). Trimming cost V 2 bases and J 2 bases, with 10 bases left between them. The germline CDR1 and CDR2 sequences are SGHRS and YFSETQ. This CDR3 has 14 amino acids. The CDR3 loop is CASSLGTENTEAFF. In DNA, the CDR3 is TGCGCCAGCAGCTTAGGGACGGAAAACACTGAAGCTTTCTTT.

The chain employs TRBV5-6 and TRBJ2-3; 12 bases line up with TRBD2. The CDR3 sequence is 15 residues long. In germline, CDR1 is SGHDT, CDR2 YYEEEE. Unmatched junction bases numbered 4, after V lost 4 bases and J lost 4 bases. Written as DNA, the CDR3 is TGTGCCAGCAGCGACCTAGCGGGGGGGTCAGATACGCAGTATTTT. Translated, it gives CASSDLAGGSDTQYF.